This T cell receptor beta chain comes out of a study of blood T cell repertoires in COVID-19. In the study overall: PBMCs, B-cell-depleted T cells, or T cells were the source of the cDNA or gDNA that made up the material.

The authors' processing: Estimated nucleated cell counts came from reference gene primer amplification. Sequencing used immunoSEQ multiplex PCR; TCRdb keeps in-frame clones, though not all of them. V and J calls and clone size follow that table, whereas D and trimming were derived from the DNA. This sample has under 200,000 clones; roughly 93% occur once, and the top ten carry around 5%. The Seattle patients, enrolled during active infection, were followed longitudinally. The germline V gene encodes CDR1 SGHTA and CDR2 FQGNSA. This CDR3 contains 14 residues. J gave up 8 bases and V 4 bases, and 7 bases lay outside the gene matches.

The source material was peripheral blood. The V and J genes are TRBV7-2 and TRBJ2-1; 8 nucleotides agree with TRBD2. The source is a man aged 18 to 35 with COVID-19, enrolled during active disease. The CDR3 nucleotides are TGTGCCAGCAGCTCGGGACTAGTCATCGATGAGCAGTTCTTC. This gives the protein CASSSGLVIDEQFF.